The 15 T cell receptor beta chains given below trace back to one sample, sequenced in a study of shared clonotypes between healthy human individuals. Assay used: immunoSEQ multiplex PCR; TCRdb lists only in-frame clones, some missing. Among fewer than 850,000 clones, 90% were seen once, and the ten largest hold about 33%. Source material: memory CD8+ T cells from PBMCs. Subset specified: CD45RO+ cells pooled with CCR7-negative TemRA cells. The source is a young man in good health. Some clones in this sample may be carry-over from other donors' samples.

CDR3 residues: CASSLSFRGLSYEQYF. Written as DNA, the CDR3 is TGTGCCAGCAGTTTATCTTTCAGGGGACTCTCCTACGAGCAGTACTTC. V usage is TRBV27 and J usage is TRBJ2-7; D is perhaps TRBD1 or TRBD2 (6 bases each). Germline CDR1 and CDR2: MNHEY and SMNVEV (reference sequence). V dropped 0 bases and J dropped 0 bases, with 12 bases sitting between them. This CDR3 region has 16 residues.

The chain uses TRBV30 and TRBJ2-1, with 7 bases lining up with TRBD2. The CDR3 has 14 residues. The V segment lost 3 bases and the J segment 7 bases; nucleotides outside the gene matches: 9. Germline V lookup: CDR1 GTSNPN, CDR2 SVGIG (reference sequence). The CDR3 bases are TGTGCCTGGAGGTGGCTAGCGGAACAAAATGAGCAGTTCTTC. Translating it yields CAWRWLAEQNEQFF.

The chain couples TRBV5-1 to TRBJ2-7; tentatively, D is TRBD1 or TRBD2 (5 bases each). V was pared by 4 bases and J by 0 bases, with 11 bases between. Germline CDR1 is SGHRS and CDR2 is YFSETQ. The CDR3 is made up of 14 amino acids. CDR3 loop: CASSQWGSSYEQYF. The CDR3 nucleotides are TGCGCCAGCAGCCAATGGGGGAGCTCCTACGAGCAGTACTTC. Full variable domain (missing parts from reference TRBV5-1 and TRBJ2-7): KAGVTQTPRYLIKTRGQQVTLSCSPISGHRSVSWYQQTPGQGLQFLFEYFSETQRNKGNFPGRFSGRQFSNSRSEMNVSTLELGDSALYLCASSQWGSSYEQYFGPGTRLTVT.

A note on this clone: Other DNA sequences in this specimen translate into the identical CDR3. This chain links TRBV11-2 with TRBJ2-5; possible D gene TRBD2, 6 bases. The CDR3 has 13 amino acids. Trimming took 2 bases from V and 3 from J, leaving 7 bases between them. Germline values: CDR1 SGHAT, CDR2 FQNNGV. This CDR3 reads CASSLPGEETQYF. The CDR3 DNA is TGTGCCAGCAGCTTACCGGGAGAAGAGACCCAGTACTTC.

This clone was found once. The chain links TRBV6-6 to TRBJ2-7; the D is unclear. The germline V gene has CDR1 MNHNY and CDR2 SVGAGI (reference sequence). Trimming left V 3 bases short and J 2 bases short, with 11 bases between. This CDR3 is 14 amino acids long. The CDR3 DNA reads as TGTGCCAGCAGTTATTTTGATCAGGCCTACGAGCAGTACTTC. Translating it yields CASSYFDQAYEQYF.

The rearrangement links TRBV10-1 to TRBJ2-2, with D unresolved. V was cut by 0 bases and J by 5 bases, with 1 base left in between. Germline V gene lookup returns CDR1 WNHNN and CDR2 SYGVQD (reference sequence). This CDR3 is built from 12 residues. This CDR3 reads CASSESTGELFF. CDR3 in DNA: TGCGCCAGCAGTGAGTCGACCGGGGAGCTGTTTTTT.

The V call is TRBV7-6, the J call TRBJ2-7; no clear D. Trimming left V 2 bases short and J 4 bases short, with 6 bases between. Germline CDR1 reads SGHVS; CDR2 reads FNYEAQ. The CDR3 has 12 amino acids. The CDR3 nucleotides read TGTGCCAGCAGCTTAATTGGGTACGAGCAGTACTTC. Translation: CASSLIGYEQYF.

A word on this clone: Other DNA sequences in this sample translate to the same CDR3. V usage is TRBV6-5 and J usage is TRBJ1-1, with unresolved D. Germline V lookup: CDR1 MNHEY, CDR2 SVGAGI. The CDR3 spans 14 residues. Trimming took 2 bases from V and 0 from J, leaving 7 bases between them. In nucleotides, the CDR3 is TGTGCCAGCAGTTACGCAGGCCTGAACACTGAAGCTTTCTTT. It yields the protein CASSYAGLNTEAFF.

This sequence joins TRBV15 and TRBJ2-2, with D perhaps matching TRBD2 (6 bases). The CDR3 extends over 15 amino acids. From germline, CDR1 is LNHNV and CDR2 YYDKDF (reference sequence). The V gene lost 0 bases and the J gene lost 6 bases, with 11 bases spanning the gap. CDR3 nucleotides: TGTGCCACCAGCAGAGAGGAGGGGCTTCCCGGGGAGCTGTTTTTT. This encodes CATSREEGLPGELFF.

This rearrangement joins TRBV14 to TRBJ2-7; 7 nucleotides align to TRBD1. J gave up 3 bases and V 1 base, and 0 bases lay outside the gene matches. The CDR3 runs 13 residues. CDR1 and CDR2 (germline): SGHDN, FVKESK. This chain's CDR3 is CASSQGDSYEQYF. As DNA, the CDR3 is TGTGCCAGCAGCCAAGGGGACAGCTACGAGCAGTACTTC.

This clone appeared once. A much larger clone lies one base from this, so it may be a read error. In DNA form, the CDR3 reads TGTGCCAGCAGAGACCTCCGCCTTGGGGTAGAGACCCAGTACTTC. As protein: CASRDLRLGVETQYF. J is TRBJ2-5 and V is TRBV6-6, with D unresolved. The germline CDR1 and CDR2 sequences are MNHNY and SVGAGI (reference sequence). The CDR3 contains 15 residues. Trimming stripped 6 bases from V and 4 bases from J, with 18 bases between.

This chain joins TRBV6-6 and TRBJ2-7, with D possibly matching TRBD2 (6 bases). CDR3 length: 14 residues. Between the trimmed V and J ends, which lost 8 bases and 0 bases, there was a span of 14 bases. From germline, CDR1 is MNHNY and CDR2 SVGAGI (reference sequence). The CDR3 DNA reads TGTGCCAGCGGCGTAGGGACTGCCTCCTACGAGCAGTACTTC. Protein sequence: CASGVGTASYEQYF.

The CDR3 DNA reads as TGCGCCAGCAGCTCCGGTGGCGGGAGCTCAGATACGCAGTATTTT. Protein sequence: CASSSGGGSSDTQYF. The chain employs TRBV5-1 and TRBJ2-3; the match to TRBD2 covers 7 bases. V was pared by 3 bases and J by 4 bases, with 8 bases of the junction left unmatched. Germline lookup yields CDR1 SGHRS and CDR2 YFSETQ. The CDR3 is made up of 15 amino acids. Full variable domain (remainder filled in from reference TRBV5-1 and TRBJ2-3): KAGVTQTPRYLIKTRGQQVTLSCSPISGHRSVSWYQQTPGQGLQFLFEYFSETQRNKGNFPGRFSGRQFSNSRSEMNVSTLELGDSALYLCASSSGGGSSDTQYFGPGTRLTVL.

The rearrangement uses TRBV5-4 and TRBJ2-1; TRBD2 aligns across 9 bases. Germline V gives CDR1 SGHNT, CDR2 YYREEE (reference sequence). The CDR3 is 15 amino acids. V dropped 1 base and J dropped 10; count of bases not matched to a gene: 9. As DNA, the CDR3 is TGTGCCAGCAGCTTGTCTTTAGCGGGAGTTCTGGAGCAGTTCTTC. This codes for CASSLSLAGVLEQFF.

The sample holds a few counts of this clone. The J gene is TRBJ1-1, the V gene TRBV5-1; the D is unclear. Trimming took off 1 base at V and 1 base at J, with 14 bases between the two ends. Germline CDR1 SGHRS, CDR2 YFSETQ. The CDR3 is 16 amino acids. The CDR3 DNA follows: TGCGCCAGCAGCTTGTTAAGTTCCCTAGGGAACACTGAAGCTTTCTTT. Translated: CASSLLSSLGNTEAFF.